This T cell receptor beta chain is drawn from a study of post-analysis software for immune sequencing data. This CDR3 comprises 14 residues. The V gene's germline CDR1 is KGHSH and CDR2 LQKENI. Study results and caveats: Significantly lower normalized Chao1 diversity was seen in multiple sclerosis patients than in controls. Roughly 5 TRBV segments (TRBV5-6, TRBV5-1 and TRBV20-1 among them) occurred more frequently in patients than in controls.

The library was made from cDNA and included unique molecular identifiers. TCRdb ran MiXCR on the PCR reads and lists one entry per CDR3 protein. Of 380,000 or so distinct CDR3 sequences listed, less than 40% were seen once; the top ten hold 13%. Comment on this clonotype: The antigen remains unidentified.

The sequence came from a girl between 10 and 17 years old with multiple sclerosis. The specimen sequenced was blood. This chain links TRBV18 with TRBJ2-5, with TRBD1 matching over 9 bases. Judging by the DNA end, TRBJ2-7 fits better; the J call may be wrong. CDR3 coding DNA: TGTGCCAGCTCACGCCGGGACAGGGACTACGAGCAGTACTTC. It yields the protein CASSRRDRDYEQYF.